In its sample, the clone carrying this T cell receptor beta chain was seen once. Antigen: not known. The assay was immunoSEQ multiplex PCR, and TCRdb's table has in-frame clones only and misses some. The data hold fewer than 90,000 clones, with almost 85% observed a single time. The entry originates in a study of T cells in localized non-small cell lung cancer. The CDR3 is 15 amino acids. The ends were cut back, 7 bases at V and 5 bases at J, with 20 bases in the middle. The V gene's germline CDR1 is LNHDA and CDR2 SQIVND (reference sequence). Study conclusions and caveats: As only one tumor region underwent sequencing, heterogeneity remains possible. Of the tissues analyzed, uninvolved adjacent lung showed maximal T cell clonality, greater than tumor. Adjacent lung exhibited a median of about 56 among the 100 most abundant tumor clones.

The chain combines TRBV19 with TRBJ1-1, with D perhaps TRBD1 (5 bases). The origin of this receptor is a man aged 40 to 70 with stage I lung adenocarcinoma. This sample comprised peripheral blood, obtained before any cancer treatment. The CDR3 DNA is TGTGCCAGTACCTTGGGAACCGGGGGACTTACTGAAGCTTTCTTT. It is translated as CASTLGTGGLTEAFF.